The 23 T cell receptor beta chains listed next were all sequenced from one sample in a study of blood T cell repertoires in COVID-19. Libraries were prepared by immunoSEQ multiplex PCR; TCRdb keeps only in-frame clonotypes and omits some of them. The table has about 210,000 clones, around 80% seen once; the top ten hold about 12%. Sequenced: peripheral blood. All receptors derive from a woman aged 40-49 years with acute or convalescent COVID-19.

The CDR3 DNA reads TGCGCCAGCAGCCGGGACGGACTAAACTATGGCTACACCTTC. It yields the protein CASSRDGLNYGYTF. V usage is TRBV10-2 and J usage is TRBJ1-2, with D possibly being TRBD1 (5 bases). Germline assignment: CDR1 WSHSY and CDR2 SAAADI. The CDR3 covers 14 residues. V was clipped by 6 bases and J by 2 bases, with 13 bases between them.

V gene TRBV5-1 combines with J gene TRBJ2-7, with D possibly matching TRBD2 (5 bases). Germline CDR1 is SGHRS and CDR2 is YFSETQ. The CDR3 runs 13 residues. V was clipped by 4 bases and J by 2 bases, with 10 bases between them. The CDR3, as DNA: TGCGCCAGCAGCATTGAGGGTGCCTACGAGCAGTACTTC. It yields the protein CASSIEGAYEQYF.

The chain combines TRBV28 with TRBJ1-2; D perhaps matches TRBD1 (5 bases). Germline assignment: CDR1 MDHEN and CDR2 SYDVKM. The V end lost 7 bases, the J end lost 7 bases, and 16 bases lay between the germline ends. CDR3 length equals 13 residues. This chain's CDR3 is CASTWGTPGGYTF. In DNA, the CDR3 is TGTGCCAGCACTTGGGGGACTCCGGGTGGCTACACCTTC.

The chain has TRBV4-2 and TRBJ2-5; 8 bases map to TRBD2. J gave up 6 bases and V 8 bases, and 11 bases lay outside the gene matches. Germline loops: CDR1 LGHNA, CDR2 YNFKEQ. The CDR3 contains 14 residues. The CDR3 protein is CASRGGGSPKTQYF. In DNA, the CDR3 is TGTGCCAGCCGGGGGGGCGGATCCCCGAAGACCCAGTACTTC.

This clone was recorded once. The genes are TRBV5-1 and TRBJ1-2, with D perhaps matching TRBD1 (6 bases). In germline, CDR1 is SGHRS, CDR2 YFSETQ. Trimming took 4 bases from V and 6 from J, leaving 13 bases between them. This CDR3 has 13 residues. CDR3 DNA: TGCGCCAGCAGCGAGGACAGTGAGGATGGCTACACCTTC. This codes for CASSEDSEDGYTF.

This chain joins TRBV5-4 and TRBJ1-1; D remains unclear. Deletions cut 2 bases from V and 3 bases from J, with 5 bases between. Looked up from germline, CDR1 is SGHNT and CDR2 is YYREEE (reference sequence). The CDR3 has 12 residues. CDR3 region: CASSFQDTEAFF. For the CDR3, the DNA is TGTGCCAGCAGCTTCCAGGACACTGAAGCTTTCTTT.

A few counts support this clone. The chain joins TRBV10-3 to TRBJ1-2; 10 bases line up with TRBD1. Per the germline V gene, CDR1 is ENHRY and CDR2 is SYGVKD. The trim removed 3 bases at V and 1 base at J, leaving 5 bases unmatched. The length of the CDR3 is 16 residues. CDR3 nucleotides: TGTGCCATCAGTGACCCGGACAGGGGGGGTAACTATGGCTACACCTTC. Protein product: CAISDPDRGGNYGYTF.

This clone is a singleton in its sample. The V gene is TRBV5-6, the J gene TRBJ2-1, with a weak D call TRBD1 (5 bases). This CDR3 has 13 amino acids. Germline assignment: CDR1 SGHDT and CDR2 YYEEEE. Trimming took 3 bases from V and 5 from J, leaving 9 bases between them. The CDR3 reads CASSWGNNNEQFF. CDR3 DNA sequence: TGTGCCAGCAGCTGGGGCAACAACAATGAGCAGTTCTTC.

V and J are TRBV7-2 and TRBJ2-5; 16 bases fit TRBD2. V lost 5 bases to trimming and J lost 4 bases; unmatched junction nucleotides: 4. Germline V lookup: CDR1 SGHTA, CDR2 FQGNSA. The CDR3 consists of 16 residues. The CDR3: CASSVGTSGGGETQYF. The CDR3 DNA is TGTGCCAGCAGCGTCGGGACTAGCGGGGGGGGAGAGACCCAGTACTTC.

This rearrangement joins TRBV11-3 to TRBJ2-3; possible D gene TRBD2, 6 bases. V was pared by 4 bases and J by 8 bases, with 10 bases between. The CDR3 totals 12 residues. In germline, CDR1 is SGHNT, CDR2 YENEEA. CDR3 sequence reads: CASSSPEGTQYF. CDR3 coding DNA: TGTGCCAGCAGCTCCCCGGAGGGTACGCAGTATTTT.

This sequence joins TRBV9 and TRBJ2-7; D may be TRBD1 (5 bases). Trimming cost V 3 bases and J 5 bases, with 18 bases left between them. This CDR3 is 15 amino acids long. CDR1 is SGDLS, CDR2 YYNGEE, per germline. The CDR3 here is CASSDDRFGDHEQYF. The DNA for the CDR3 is TGTGCCAGCAGCGACGACAGATTTGGGGATCACGAGCAGTACTTC.

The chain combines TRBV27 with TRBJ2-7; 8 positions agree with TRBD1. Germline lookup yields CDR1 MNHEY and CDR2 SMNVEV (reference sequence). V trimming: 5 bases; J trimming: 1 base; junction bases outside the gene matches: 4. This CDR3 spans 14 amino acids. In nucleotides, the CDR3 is TGTGCCAGCAGTCAGGGGGCGAGTTCCTACGAGCAGTACTTC. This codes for CASSQGASSYEQYF.

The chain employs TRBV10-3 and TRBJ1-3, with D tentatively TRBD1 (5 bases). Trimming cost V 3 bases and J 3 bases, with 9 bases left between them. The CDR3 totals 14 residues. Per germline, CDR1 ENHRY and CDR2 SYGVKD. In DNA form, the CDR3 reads TGTGCCATCAGTGACGGGGGTGTTGGAAACACCATATATTTT. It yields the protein CAISDGGVGNTIYF.

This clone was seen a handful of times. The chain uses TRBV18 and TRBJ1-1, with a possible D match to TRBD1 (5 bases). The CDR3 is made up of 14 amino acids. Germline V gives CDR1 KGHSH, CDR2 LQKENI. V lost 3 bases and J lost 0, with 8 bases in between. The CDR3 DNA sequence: TGTGCCAGCTCACCCTCGACAGTGAACACTGAAGCTTTCTTT. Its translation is CASSPSTVNTEAFF.

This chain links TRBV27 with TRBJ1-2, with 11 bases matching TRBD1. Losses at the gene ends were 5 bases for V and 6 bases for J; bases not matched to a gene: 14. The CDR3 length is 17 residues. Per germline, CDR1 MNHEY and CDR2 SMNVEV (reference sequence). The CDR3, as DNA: TGTGCCAGCAGTCTAATAAGGACAGGGGGCGAAATAGATGGCTACACCTTC. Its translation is CASSLIRTGGEIDGYTF.

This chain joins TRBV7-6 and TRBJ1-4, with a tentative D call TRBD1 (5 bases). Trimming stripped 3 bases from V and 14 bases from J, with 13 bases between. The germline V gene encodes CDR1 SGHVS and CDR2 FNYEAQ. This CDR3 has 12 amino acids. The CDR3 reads CASSLGRGGLFF. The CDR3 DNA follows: TGTGCCAGCAGCTTGGGACGGGGGGGGCTGTTTTTT.

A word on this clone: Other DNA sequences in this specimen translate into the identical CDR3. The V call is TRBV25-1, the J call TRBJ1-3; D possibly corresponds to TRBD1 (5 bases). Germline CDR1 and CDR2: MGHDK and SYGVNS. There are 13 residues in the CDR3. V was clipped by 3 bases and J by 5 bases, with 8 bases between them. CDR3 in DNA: TGTGCCAGCAGTGAGGGGGGAAGAAACACCATATATTTT. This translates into CASSEGGRNTIYF.

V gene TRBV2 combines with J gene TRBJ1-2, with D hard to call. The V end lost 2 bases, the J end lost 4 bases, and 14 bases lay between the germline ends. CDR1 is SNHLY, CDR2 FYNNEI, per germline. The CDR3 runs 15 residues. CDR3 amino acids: CASSETERNVYGYTF. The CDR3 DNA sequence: TGTGCCAGCAGTGAAACTGAGAGGAACGTCTATGGCTACACCTTC.

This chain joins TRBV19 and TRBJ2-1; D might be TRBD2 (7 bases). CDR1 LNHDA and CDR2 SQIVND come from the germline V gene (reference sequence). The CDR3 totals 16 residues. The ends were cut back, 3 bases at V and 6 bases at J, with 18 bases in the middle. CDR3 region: CASSMRGRDNFNEQFF. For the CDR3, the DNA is TGTGCCAGTAGTATGAGGGGGAGGGACAATTTCAATGAGCAGTTCTTC.

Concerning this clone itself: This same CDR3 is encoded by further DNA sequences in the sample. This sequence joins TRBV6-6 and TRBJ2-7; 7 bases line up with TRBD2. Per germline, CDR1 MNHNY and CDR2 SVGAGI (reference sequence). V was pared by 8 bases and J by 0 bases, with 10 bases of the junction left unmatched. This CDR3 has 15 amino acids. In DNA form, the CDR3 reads TGTGCCAGCTCCCCGGGGAGGGGTTTCTCCTACGAGCAGTACTTC. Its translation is CASSPGRGFSYEQYF.

This CDR3 is CASSLSTVTNSPLHF. The CDR3 region has the DNA TGTGCCAGCAGCTTATCAACAGTGACGAATTCACCCCTCCACTTT. The V gene is TRBV7-3, the J gene TRBJ1-6; D gene unclear. This CDR3 spans 15 amino acids. Deletions cut 2 bases from V and 7 bases from J, with 12 bases between. Germline CDR1 and CDR2: SGHTA and FQGTGA.

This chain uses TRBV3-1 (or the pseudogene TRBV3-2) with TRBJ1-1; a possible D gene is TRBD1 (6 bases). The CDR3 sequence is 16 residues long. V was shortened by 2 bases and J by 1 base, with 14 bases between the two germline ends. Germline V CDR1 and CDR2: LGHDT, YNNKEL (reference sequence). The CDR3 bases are TGTGCCAGCAGCCAATCCACAGGGAACTCGAACACTGAAGCTTTCTTT. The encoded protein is CASSQSTGNSNTEAFF.

CDR3 residues: CASSFLPGDTNEKLFF. The DNA for the CDR3 is TGCGCCAGCAGCTTTCTTCCGGGGGATACTAATGAAAAACTGTTTTTT. The chain recombines TRBV5-1 with TRBJ1-4; maybe TRBD1 (5 bases). The CDR3 runs to 16 residues. V lost 2 bases, J lost 2 bases, and 13 bases lay in between. Germline V gives CDR1 SGHRS, CDR2 YFSETQ.